This TCR beta chain was documented in a study of graft-versus-host responses after intestinal transplantation. Turning to the study itself: After anti-thymocyte globulin induction, recipients took tacrolimus and steroids for 3 to 4 years. The study, taken as a whole, reports: Some GvH clones were seen earlier in gut or blood, suggesting intestinal origin.

A word on this clone: Its cognate antigen is unknown.

Repertoires were generated with immunoSEQ multiplex PCR, while TCRdb's copy carries only in-frame clones and drops some. This sample has 60,000 or so clones, with about 93% found just once. Germline values: CDR1 MNHNS, CDR2 SASEGT. Trimming stripped 0 bases from V and 5 bases from J, with 10 bases between. CDR3 length equals 14 residues. The chain is built from TRBV6-1 and TRBJ1-1, with D hard to call. The sequencing used PBMCs, collected roughly 120 days after intestinal transplantation. This TCR derives from a human patient who received an intestinal transplant, so some T cells may come from the graft donor. The DNA of the CDR3 is TGTGCCAGCAGTGAAGCTCAGGTTTGGACTGAAGCTTTCTTT. Protein sequence: CASSEAQVWTEAFF.